This TCR beta chain was retrieved from a study of regulatory T cells in long-lasting Graves disease. Across the whole study: Newly diagnosed Graves' patients took antithyroid drugs under 3 months.

Specified time point: newly diagnosed GD, antithyroid drugs for less than 3 months. PBMC RNA was the source of the TCR library. Sequencing libraries for TCR beta were prepared with iRepertoire HTBI primers and Arm-PCR of CDR3 regions. TCRdb reprocessed the multiplex PCR reads with MiXCR, giving one entry per CDR3 protein. The profile covers fewer than 500,000 distinct CDR3 sequences, with roughly 16% appearing a single time and more than 9% taken by the ten largest. Regarding the study as a whole: It was possible that the small sample size reduced accuracy.

This clonotype appeared many times. The antigen remains unidentified. V lost 6 bases and J 0 bases, leaving 12 bases between the germline ends. From germline, CDR1 is DFQATT and CDR2 SNEGSKA (reference sequence). CDR3 length: 14 residues. The same sample was also studied in work on T cells in Graves' hyperthyroidism and ophthalmopathy. That paper notes: Ophthalmopathy and stable hyperthyroidism were told apart by a 13 V-J model.

The sequences come from peripheral blood mononuclear cells (PBMCs), collected at new diagnosis, from a patient treated with antithyroid drugs. This TCR derives from a man aged 35 to 55 with Graves disease. V is TRBV20-1 and J is TRBJ2-4; D is perhaps TRBD2 (6 bases). DNA for the CDR3: TGCAGTGCCGAGCGGAGGGGAGCCAAAAACATTCAGTACTTC. Protein sequence: CSAERRGAKNIQYF.